The 19 T cell receptor beta chains below come from one sample, sequenced in a study of T cells in Graves' hyperthyroidism and ophthalmopathy (dated by TCRdb to 2018 to 2020). Libraries were prepared through multiplex PCR. Sequenced on an Illumina HiSeq 2000. TCR beta CDR3 regions were amplified from RNA transcripts. The TCR CDR3 was subjected to a first round of RT-PCR using the HTBI primer set and the Qiagen OneStep RT-PCR kit. TCRdb ran its own pipeline on the public reads, namely fastp trimming at Q25 and MiXCR clone calling, and kept in-frame beta chains. Rows with one shared CDR3 protein collapse into an entry with the most common genes and DNA. The sample table lists a few hundred thousand distinct CDR3 sequences, around 15% of them with a count of one. 34% of the sample belongs to the ten largest clones. The specimen sequenced was blood. The receptors derive from a woman aged 40 to 55 with Graves' ophthalmopathy.

This clonotype occurred many times. The V call is TRBV29-1, the J call TRBJ1-2; D possibly corresponds to TRBD1 (5 bases). With 4 bases removed from V and 8 bases from J, the gap between germline ends came to 14 bases. The CDR3 sequence is 12 residues long. CDR1 and CDR2 from the germline V gene are SQVTM and ANQGSEA. Written as DNA, the CDR3 is TGCAGCGTTGTACGGCAGGGCGGCGGCTACACCTTC. Translated, it gives CSVVRQGGGYTF.

In this sample, this clonotype turned up many times. The chain carries TRBV9 and TRBJ1-1; D perhaps matches TRBD1 (5 bases). The V gene lost 4 bases and the J gene lost 3 bases, with 10 bases spanning the gap. Germline V CDR1 and CDR2: SGDLS, YYNGEE. The CDR3 has 13 amino acids. The CDR3 DNA is TGTGCCAGCAGCATTCGGGACGACACTGAAGCTTTCTTT. Residues: CASSIRDDTEAFF.

This clonotype was detected many times. The chain is built from TRBV3-1 and TRBJ1-2; weak D call: TRBD1 (5 bases). Trimming took off 1 base at V and 5 bases at J, with 8 bases between the two ends. Per germline, CDR1 LGHDT and CDR2 YNNKEL (reference sequence). The CDR3 sequence is 13 residues long. The DNA of the CDR3 is TGTGCCAGCAGCCAAGGCGGGGGGTATGGCTACACCTTC. Amino acid sequence: CASSQGGGYGYTF. Full variable domain (remainder filled in from reference TRBV3-1 and TRBJ1-2): DTAVSQTPKYLVTQMGNDKSIKCEQNLGHDTMYWYKQDSKKFLKIMFSYNNKELIINETVPNRFSPKSPDKAHLNLHINSLELGDSAVYFCASSQGGGYGYTFGSGTRLTVV.

This clonotype turned up a few times. The chain combines TRBV19 with TRBJ2-5; unclear D gene. Per germline, CDR1 LNHDA and CDR2 SQIVND (reference sequence). There are 13 residues in the CDR3. The ends were cut back, 4 bases at V and 3 bases at J, with 9 bases in the middle. The CDR3 loop is CASSNLFKETQYF. The CDR3 DNA reads as TGTGCCAGTAGTAACCTGTTCAAAGAGACCCAGTACTTC.

This clonotype has at least ten counts. The chain employs TRBV30 and TRBJ1-2; D uncertain. Germline loops: CDR1 GTSNPN, CDR2 SVGIG (reference sequence). The CDR3 contains 11 residues. The ends were cut back, 5 bases at V and 8 bases at J, with 12 bases in the middle. The chain's CDR3 is CAWEIADGYTF. DNA of the CDR3: TGTGCCTGGGAGATTGCGGACGGCTACACCTTC.

There are many counts of this clonotype. The rearrangement uses TRBV30 and TRBJ2-3; D is possibly TRBD1 (6 bases). CDR1 is GTSNPN, CDR2 SVGIG, per germline (reference sequence). Trimming removed 3 bases at V and 1 base at J, with 8 bases between. The CDR3 spans 13 residues. CDR3: CAWRAGGTDTQYF. Written as DNA, the CDR3 is TGTGCCTGGAGGGCAGGGGGCACAGATACGCAGTATTTT.

This clonotype has just a few counts. The rearrangement uses TRBV6-1 and TRBJ1-4, with TRBD1 as a possible D gene (5 bases). The CDR3 covers 16 residues. CDR1 is MNHNS, CDR2 SASEGT, per germline. Trimming cost V 2 bases and J 8 bases, with 18 bases left between them. The CDR3 bases are TGTGCCAGCAGTGAATGGGACGGGGCTTTAAACGAAAAACTGTTTTTT. Translated: CASSEWDGALNEKLFF.

This clonotype was detected ten times or more. V is TRBV20-1 and J is TRBJ2-7, with a tentative D call TRBD1 (6 bases). The CDR3 runs 15 residues. V lost 6 bases, J lost 5 bases, and 23 bases lay in between. Germline V lookup: CDR1 DFQATT, CDR2 SNEGSKA (reference sequence). As DNA, the CDR3 is TGCAGTGCCGAGGGGGTGAGAGGGGATGACGACGAGCAGTACTTC. Translated: CSAEGVRGDDDEQYF.

This clonotype came up a few times. This chain uses TRBV7-9 with TRBJ2-5; no definite D call. CDR3 length: 14 amino acids. Per germline, CDR1 SEHNR and CDR2 FQNEAQ (reference sequence). With 1 base removed from V and 0 bases from J, the gap between germline ends came to 6 bases. The DNA of the CDR3 is TGTGCCAGCAGCTTAGGCTTGTACCAAGAGACCCAGTACTTC. It yields the protein CASSLGLYQETQYF.

This clonotype was counted many times. The chain combines TRBV14 with TRBJ2-5; 10 positions match TRBD1. This CDR3 is 15 amino acids long. Per germline, CDR1 SGHDN and CDR2 FVKESK. Trimming removed 3 bases from V and 2 bases from J; junction bases left unmatched: 3. CDR3 sequence: CASSQPGQGQETQYF. CDR3 nucleotide sequence: TGTGCCAGCAGCCAGCCGGGACAGGGGCAAGAGACCCAGTACTTC.

This clonotype was seen repeatedly, ten times or more. The gene calls are TRBV12-3 or TRBV12-4 and TRBJ2-3; D not certain. The CDR3 is 11 residues long. The V and J ends lost 7 bases and 6 bases respectively, with 8 bases between them. Written as DNA, the CDR3 is TGTGCCAGCATGGAGTGGGATACGCAGTATTTT. Translated: CASMEWDTQYF.

This clonotype was observed many times. This rearrangement joins TRBV20-1 to TRBJ2-5, with a weak D call TRBD2 (7 bases). This CDR3 has 17 amino acids. Between the trimmed V and J ends, which lost 3 bases and 4 bases, there was a span of 24 bases. CDR1 and CDR2 (germline): DFQATT, SNEGSKA (reference sequence). In nucleotides, the CDR3 is TGCAGTGCTAGGCCCGAAAAACAGGGAGGGTTACTAGAGACCCAGTACTTC. Translated: CSARPEKQGGLLETQYF.

This chain connects TRBV7-8 to TRBJ2-7, with D tentatively TRBD1 (7 bases). CDR3 length equals 15 residues. Between the trimmed V and J ends, which lost 5 bases and 3 bases, there was a span of 17 bases. Germline CDR1 and CDR2: SGHVS and FQNEAQ. CDR3 DNA sequence: TGTGCCAGCAGCGCCGCGGGACAGTTACTCTACGAGCAGTACTTC. Translated: CASSAAGQLLYEQYF.

This clonotype has a count of ten or more. The gene calls are TRBV6-2 or TRBV6-3 and TRBJ1-1; D may be TRBD1 (5 bases). Trimming removed 7 bases at V and 0 bases at J, with 12 bases between. Germline lookup yields CDR1 MNHEY and CDR2 SVGEGT. The CDR3 has 14 amino acids. The CDR3 region is CASTFGALNTEAFF. CDR3 bases: TGTGCCAGCACCTTCGGGGCACTGAACACTGAAGCTTTCTTT.

V is TRBV4-1 and J is TRBJ2-7, with D perhaps matching TRBD1 (6 bases). This CDR3 is built from 14 residues. Trimming cost V 0 bases and J 1 base, with 7 bases left between them. The germline CDR1 and CDR2 sequences are MGHRA and YSYEKL. Written as DNA, the CDR3 is TGCGCCAGCAGCCAAGATCAGGGGTCCTACGAGCAGTACTTC. It yields the protein CASSQDQGSYEQYF.

The V call is TRBV27, the J call TRBJ1-2; D possibly corresponds to TRBD1 (5 bases). V gave up 2 bases and J gave up 5 bases, with 18 bases separating them. In germline, CDR1 is MNHEY, CDR2 SMNVEV (reference sequence). The length of the CDR3 is 16 residues. CDR3 coding DNA: TGTGCCAGCAGTTTAGGCAGGGCCACAACTCCTTATGGCTACACCTTC. Residues: CASSLGRATTPYGYTF.

This chain joins TRBV20-1 and TRBJ1-6; weak D call: TRBD1 (6 bases). Per germline, CDR1 DFQATT and CDR2 SNEGSKA (reference sequence). The CDR3 sequence is 15 residues long. Trimming shortened V by 5 bases and J by 7 bases, and 18 bases separated the two germline ends. CDR3 sequence reads: CSALVGGQINSPLHF. CDR3 DNA sequence: TGCAGTGCTCTAGTTGGGGGGCAAATCAATTCACCCCTCCACTTT.

A few counts support this clonotype. The V and J genes are TRBV4-2 and TRBJ2-3; no reliable D call. Germline CDR1 LGHNA, CDR2 YNFKEQ. This CDR3 contains 16 residues. Trimming stripped 0 bases from V and 1 base from J, with 11 bases between. CDR3 sequence: CASSQEGDSGTDTQYF. CDR3 nucleotide sequence: TGTGCCAGCAGCCAAGAAGGTGATTCGGGCACAGATACGCAGTATTTT.

This clonotype has just one count. This sequence may be a read error, since a much larger clone differs from it by one base. The V and J genes are TRBV20-1 and TRBJ2-1, with a weak D call TRBD2 (6 bases). The CDR3 sequence is 17 residues long. Looked up from germline, CDR1 is DFQATT and CDR2 is SNEGSKA (reference sequence). Trimming shortened V by 0 bases and J by 6 bases, and 21 bases separated the two germline ends. The CDR3 loop is CSARERGLTGVVNEQFF. The CDR3 DNA reads as TGCAGTGCTAGAGAGAGGGGTTTAACGGGAGTCGTCAATGAGCAGTTCTTC.